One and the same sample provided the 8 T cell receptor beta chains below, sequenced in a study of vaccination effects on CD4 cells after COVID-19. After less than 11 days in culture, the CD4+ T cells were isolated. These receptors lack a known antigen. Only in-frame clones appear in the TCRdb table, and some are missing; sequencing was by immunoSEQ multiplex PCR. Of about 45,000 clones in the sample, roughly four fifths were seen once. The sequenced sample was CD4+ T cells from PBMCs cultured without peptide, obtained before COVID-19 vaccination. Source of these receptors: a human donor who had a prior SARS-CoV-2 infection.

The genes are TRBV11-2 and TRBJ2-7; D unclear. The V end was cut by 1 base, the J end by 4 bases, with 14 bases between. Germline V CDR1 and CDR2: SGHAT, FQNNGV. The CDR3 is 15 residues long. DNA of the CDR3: TGTGCCAGCAGCTTAGTGAGAGGTCTTATATACGAGCAGTACTTC. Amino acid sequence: CASSLVRGLIYEQYF.

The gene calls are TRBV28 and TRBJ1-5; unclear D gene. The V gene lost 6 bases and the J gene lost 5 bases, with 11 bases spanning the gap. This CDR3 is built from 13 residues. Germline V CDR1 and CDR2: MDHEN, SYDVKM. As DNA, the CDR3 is TGTGCCAGCAGCGAGGACGGTTATCAGCCCCAGCATTTT. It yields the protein CASSEDGYQPQHF.

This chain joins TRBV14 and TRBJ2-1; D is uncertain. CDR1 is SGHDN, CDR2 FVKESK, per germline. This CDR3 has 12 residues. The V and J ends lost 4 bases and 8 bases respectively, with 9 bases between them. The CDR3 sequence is CASSPEYYEQFF. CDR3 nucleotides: TGTGCCAGCAGCCCCGAGTACTATGAGCAGTTCTTC.

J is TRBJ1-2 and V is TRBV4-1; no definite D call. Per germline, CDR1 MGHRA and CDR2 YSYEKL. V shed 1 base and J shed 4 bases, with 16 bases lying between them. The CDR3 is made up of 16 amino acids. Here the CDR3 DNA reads TGCGCCAGCAGCCAAGTTGACTCCCGGAGGTTCTATGGCTACACCTTC. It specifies CASSQVDSRRFYGYTF.

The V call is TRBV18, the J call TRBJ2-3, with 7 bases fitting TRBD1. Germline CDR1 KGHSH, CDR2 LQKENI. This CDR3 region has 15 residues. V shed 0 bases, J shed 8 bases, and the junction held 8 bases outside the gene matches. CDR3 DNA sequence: TGTGCCAGCTCACCACCGTCCGACAGGGCAGGTACGCAGTATTTT. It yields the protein CASSPPSDRAGTQYF.

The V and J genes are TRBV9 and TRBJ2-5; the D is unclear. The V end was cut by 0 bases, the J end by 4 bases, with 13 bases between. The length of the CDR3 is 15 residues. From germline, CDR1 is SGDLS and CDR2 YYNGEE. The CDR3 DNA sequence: TGTGCCAGCAGCGTAGCACCTTCGATGGTAGAGACCCAGTACTTC. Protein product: CASSVAPSMVETQYF.

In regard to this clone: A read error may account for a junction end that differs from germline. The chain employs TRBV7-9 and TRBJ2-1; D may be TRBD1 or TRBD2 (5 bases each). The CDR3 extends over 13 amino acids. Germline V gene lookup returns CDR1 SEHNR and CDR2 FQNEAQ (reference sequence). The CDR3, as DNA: TGTGCCAGCAGCTTACCTGCTGGGGCCCCGGGGCTCTTC. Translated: CASSLPAGAPGLF.

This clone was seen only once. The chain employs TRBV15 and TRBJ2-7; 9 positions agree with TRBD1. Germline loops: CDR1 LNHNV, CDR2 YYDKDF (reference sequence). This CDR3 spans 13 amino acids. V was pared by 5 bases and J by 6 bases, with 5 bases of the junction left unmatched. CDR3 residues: CATSRDRESEQYF. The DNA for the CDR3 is TGTGCCACCAGCCGGGACAGGGAATCCGAGCAGTACTTC.